This T cell receptor beta chain is drawn from a study of blood T cell repertoires in COVID-19. About the study: Sites in the United States, Italy and Spain provided acute and convalescent COVID-19 samples.

The trim removed 4 bases at V and 3 bases at J, leaving 8 bases unmatched. CDR1 is SGHDT and CDR2 is YYEEEE in the germline V gene. The CDR3 consists of 18 residues. This clone was recorded once. TCRdb's copy holds only in-frame clones and misses some; the assay was immunoSEQ multiplex PCR. Here the sample spans over 85,000 clones, around 90% being singletons. The sample taken for sequencing was peripheral blood. This clonotype was obtained from a male donor with acute or convalescent COVID-19. The rearrangement joins TRBV5-6 to TRBJ2-1, with 15 nucleotides matching TRBD2. The CDR3 sequence is CASSPGLAGGPRYNEQFF. In DNA form, the CDR3 reads TGTGCCAGCAGCCCGGGACTAGCGGGGGGACCTCGCTACAATGAGCAGTTCTTC.